The rows below give T cell receptor beta chains drawn from one sample of a study of technical replicates of blood from a few donors. The table came from immunoSEQ multiplex PCR; TCRdb's copy has only in-frame clones and leaves some out. The table lists some 57,000 clones, roughly 89% of them singletons. Sequencing was performed on PBMCs. The receptor source for this set is a human donor in good health. Some clones in this sample may be carry-over from other donors' samples. Each CDR3 is given without its conserved first and last residue. Fields, in order: clone size, V gene, CDR3 protein. Some rows have no size entry. The others give once, few or many, or a class for an expanded clone.

abundance: once; v_gene: TRBV7-3; CDR3aa: ASSFRGTDTQY
abundance: NA; v_gene: TRBV7-3; CDR3aa: ASGQISSYEQY
abundance: NA; v_gene: TRBV7-2; CDR3aa: ASSLREGTGLVAQY
abundance: NA; v_gene: TRBV11-2; CDR3aa: ASSLDQDFREQY
abundance: once; v_gene: TRBV9; CDR3aa: ASSVREDTQY
abundance: NA; v_gene: TRBV6-6; CDR3aa: ASSYDRTYEQY
abundance: few; v_gene: TRBV30; CDR3aa: ALNTGTVSGANVLT
abundance: NA; v_gene: TRBV30; CDR3aa: AWSVRYEQF
abundance: NA; v_gene: TRBV11-2; CDR3aa: ASSLDRQDPGTPSYEQY
abundance: NA; v_gene: TRBV9; CDR3aa: ASSVLLNTEAF
abundance: NA; v_gene: TRBV25-1; CDR3aa: ASSELWNTEAF
abundance: NA; v_gene: TRBV6-6; CDR3aa: ASSSGTYNEQF
abundance: NA; v_gene: TRBV12-5; CDR3aa: ASGLGTSVNEQF
abundance: NA; v_gene: TRBV7-2; CDR3aa: ASSLDRGYGYT
abundance: once; v_gene: TRBV11-1; CDR3aa: ASSPRGGAKNIQY
abundance: NA; v_gene: TRBV7-2; CDR3aa: ASSPPQGNTEAF
abundance: NA; v_gene: TRBV10-3; CDR3aa: AIRGLAGSTDTQY
abundance: once; v_gene: TRBV29-1; CDR3aa: SVDVRTGRNPYEQY
abundance: NA; v_gene: TRBV11-1; CDR3aa: ASSFRGYEQY
abundance: NA; v_gene: TRBV4-2; CDR3aa: ASSQIAGDFSYEQY
abundance: once; v_gene: TRBV5-1; CDR3aa: ASSFLAATDTQY
abundance: once; v_gene: TRBV2; CDR3aa: ASSGGDRQY
abundance: once; v_gene: TRBV5-1; CDR3aa: ASSPLAGGPGEQY
abundance: NA; v_gene: TRBV4-1; CDR3aa: ASSQEDRGSISGYT
abundance: NA; v_gene: TRBV4-2; CDR3aa: ASSIRGHSNQPQH
abundance: NA; v_gene: TRBV5-6; CDR3aa: ASSEGLAGASYNEQF
abundance: once; v_gene: TRBV18; CDR3aa: ASSLGTRREQY
abundance: NA; v_gene: TRBV7-9; CDR3aa: ASSPTSGRAIRADTQY
abundance: NA; v_gene: TRBV6-6; CDR3aa: ASGGQGRSYT
abundance: NA; v_gene: TRBV6-1; CDR3aa: ASSEGTSGIYEQY
abundance: few; v_gene: TRBV19; CDR3aa: ASSIEGVENTEAF
abundance: once; v_gene: TRBV9; CDR3aa: ASSGGLAAETQY
abundance: NA; v_gene: TRBV5-6; CDR3aa: ASSTGGATEAF
abundance: NA; v_gene: TRBV11-2; CDR3aa: ASSAAGTGTYEQY
abundance: NA; v_gene: TRBV5-1; CDR3aa: ASSSGTGYEQY
abundance: NA; v_gene: TRBV19; CDR3aa: ASSETEGLAYEQY
abundance: NA; v_gene: TRBV4-1; CDR3aa: ASSQGDRDNRPQH
abundance: NA; v_gene: TRBV10-3; CDR3aa: AISAGPGDLYEQY
abundance: once; v_gene: TRBV2; CDR3aa: ASSEAWTGVGGYT
abundance: NA; v_gene: TRBV7-9; CDR3aa: ASSLGLAEAF
abundance: NA; v_gene: TRBV6-5; CDR3aa: ATCPHEAF
abundance: NA; v_gene: TRBV6-5; CDR3aa: ASSRSRQNNSPLH
abundance: NA; v_gene: TRBV14; CDR3aa: ASRHGTVNSPLH
abundance: NA; v_gene: TRBV25-1; CDR3aa: ASSESMYNSPLH
abundance: NA; v_gene: TRBV25-1; CDR3aa: ASSESLGLNYGYT
abundance: NA; v_gene: TRBV6-1; CDR3aa: ASRDPGGPYEQY
abundance: NA; v_gene: TRBV6-1; CDR3aa: ASSGLTGASYEQY
abundance: NA; v_gene: TRBV7-9; CDR3aa: ASSFSGNTIY
abundance: NA; v_gene: TRBV5-4; CDR3aa: ASSRPGQGMVEQF
abundance: once; v_gene: TRBV18; CDR3aa: ASSPAGLAGGYEQY
abundance: NA; v_gene: TRBV6-6; CDR3aa: ASSYQEIGELF
abundance: NA; v_gene: TRBV2; CDR3aa: ASNNRVHEQY
abundance: NA; v_gene: TRBV7-9; CDR3aa: ASTTGNRQETQY
abundance: NA; v_gene: TRBV5-4; CDR3aa: ASSPTGIGNSPLH
abundance: NA; v_gene: TRBV29-1; CDR3aa: SVLGDRDRYT
abundance: NA; v_gene: TRBV30; CDR3aa: AWSTGEYGYT
abundance: NA; v_gene: TRBV6-1; CDR3aa: ASRDRDSSSYEQY
abundance: NA; v_gene: TRBV4-2; CDR3aa: ASSPRLASEQF